Given below is one TCR beta chain in context. Antigen specificity is unknown. Mismatch repair deficiency was confirmed in all patients, by PCR or immunohistochemistry. TCRdb's table, derived via immunoSEQ multiplex PCR, lists solely in-frame clones and lacks some. In the table there are some 100,000 clones, 82% of which are singletons. The data derive from a study of PD-1 blockade in mismatch repair-deficient tumors. At the level of the study: Enrolled about 2013-2016, patients had progressing, pretreated mismatch repair-deficient cancers of approximately 13 types. Study results and caveats: After pembrolizumab, tumor-resident clones rose rapidly, then generally contracted before radiologic responses.

Germline loops: CDR1 SGHTA, CDR2 FQGNSA. The CDR3 contains 13 residues. Trimming stripped 11 bases from V and 2 bases from J, with 16 bases between. The J gene is TRBJ2-7, the V gene TRBV7-2; maybe TRBD1 (6 bases). The TCR sequence derives from an adult with mismatch repair-deficient cancer. The sample consisted of peripheral blood, taken 36 weeks after starting pembrolizumab. CDR3 residues: CAPDRDTPYEQYF. In DNA, the CDR3 is TGTGCCCCAGACCGGGACACTCCCTACGAGCAGTACTTC.